The clone carrying this T cell receptor beta chain was seen ten or more times. The data belong to a study of T-cell reconstitution after alpha-beta-depleted transplantation in children. The germline V gene encodes CDR1 DFQATT and CDR2 SNEGSKA (reference sequence). V gave up 5 bases and J gave up 10 bases; unmatched junction bases: 10. The CDR3 sequence is 12 residues long. Unique molecular identifiers were used to barcode this TCRbeta library. TCRdb called the PCR reads again in MiXCR, with one record for every CDR3 protein. Of almost 400,000 distinct CDR3 sequences listed, 20% are singletons. The sequencing used PBMCs from the stem cell graft donor, collected from the stem cell graft. The chain combines TRBV20-1 with TRBJ2-7; 8 nucleotides align to TRBD2. The receptor comes from a human donor who donated a stem cell graft to a child with acute myeloid leukemia. This CDR3 reads CSAGGSGIDQYF. The CDR3, as DNA: TGCAGTGCTGGGGGTAGCGGGATAGATCAGTACTTC.